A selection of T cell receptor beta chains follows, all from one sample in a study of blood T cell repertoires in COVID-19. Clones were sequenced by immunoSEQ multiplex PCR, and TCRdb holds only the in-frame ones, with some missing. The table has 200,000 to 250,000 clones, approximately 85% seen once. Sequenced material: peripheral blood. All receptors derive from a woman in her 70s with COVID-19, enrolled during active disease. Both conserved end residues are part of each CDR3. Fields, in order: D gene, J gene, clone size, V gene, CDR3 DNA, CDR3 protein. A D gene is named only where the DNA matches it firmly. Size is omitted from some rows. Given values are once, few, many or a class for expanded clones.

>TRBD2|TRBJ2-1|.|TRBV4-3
TGCGCCAGCAGCCGTGGACTAGCGGGTTACAATGAGCAGTTCTTC
CASSRGLAGYNEQFF
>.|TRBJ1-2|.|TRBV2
TGTGCCAGCATCCAGACTTGGGTTGCTAACTATGGCTACACCTTC
CASIQTWVANYGYTF
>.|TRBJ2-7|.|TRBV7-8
TGTGCCAGCAGCTTAGGTCTACGTCAAGAGCAGTACTTC
CASSLGLRQEQYF
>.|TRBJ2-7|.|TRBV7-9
TGTGCCAGCAGCGCGCCGACATTGTACGAGCAGTACTTC
CASSAPTLYEQYF
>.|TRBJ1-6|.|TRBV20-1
TGCAGTGCTAGTGGGGGAGTGGGCGCACGGTCACCCCTCCACTTT
CSASGGVGARSPLHF
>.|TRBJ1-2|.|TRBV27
TGTGCCAGCAGTCCTCGTGCGGGTCCCTATGGCTACACCTTC
CASSPRAGPYGYTF
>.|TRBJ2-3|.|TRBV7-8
TGTGCCAGCAGCTTAGGGGGACTGATCACAGATACGCAGTATTTT
CASSLGGLITDTQYF
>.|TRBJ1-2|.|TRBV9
TGTGCCAGACGGGCCGGGGGATATGGCTACACCTTC
CARRAGGYGYTF
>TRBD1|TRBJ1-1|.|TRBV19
TGTGCCAGTAGTAGCTACAGGGGTATTGGAACTGAAGCTTTCTTT
CASSSYRGIGTEAFF
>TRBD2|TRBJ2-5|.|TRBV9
TGTGCCAGCAGCGTAGCCCGGGGGGGGGAATGGAGAGAGACCCAGTACTTC
CASSVARGGEWRETQYF
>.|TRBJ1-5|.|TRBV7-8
TGTGCCAGCAGCCAAGCAAACAGGGGCAATCAGCCCCAGCATTTT
CASSQANRGNQPQHF
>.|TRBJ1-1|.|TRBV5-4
TGTGCCAGCAGCTTTAGGACAGATATGAACACTGAAGCTTTCTTT
CASSFRTDMNTEAFF
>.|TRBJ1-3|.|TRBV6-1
TGTGCCAGCAGTGAAGGGACACTTGGAAACACCATATATTTT
CASSEGTLGNTIYF
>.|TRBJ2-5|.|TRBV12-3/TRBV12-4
TGTGCCAGCAGTTTACAGGAAGAGACCCAGTACTTC
CASSLQEETQYF
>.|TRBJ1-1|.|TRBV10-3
TGTGCCATCAGTGGATATTTAGACAGTGAAGCTTTCTTT
CAISGYLDSEAFF
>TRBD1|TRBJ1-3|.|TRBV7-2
TGTGCCAGCAGCACAGGACAGGGGGCTGGAAACACCATATATTTT
CASSTGQGAGNTIYF
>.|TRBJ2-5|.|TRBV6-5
TGTGCCAGCAGTTACTGGCGCGGCAAAGAGACCCAGTACTTC
CASSYWRGKETQYF
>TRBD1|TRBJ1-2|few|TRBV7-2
TGTGCCAGCAGCTTAGAGGGACAGTATCGCTATGGCTACACCTTC
CASSLEGQYRYGYTF
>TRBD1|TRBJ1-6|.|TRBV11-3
TGTGCCAGCAGCTTAAGGCAGGGGGCAAGGTCACCCCTCCACTTT
CASSLRQGARSPLHF
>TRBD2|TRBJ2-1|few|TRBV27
TGTGCCAGCAGTTATAGTGCTAGCGGCCACAATGAGCAGTTCTTC
CASSYSASGHNEQFF